A selection of T cell receptor beta chains follows, all from one sample in a study of early T cells in non-severe SARS-CoV-2 infection. TCRdb ran MiXCR on the 5' RACE reads and lists one entry per CDR3 protein. The sample has about 71,000 distinct CDR3 sequences; approximately 13% are singletons. The material sequenced was whole blood. These receptors came from an adult who was a healthcare worker with PCR-confirmed SARS-CoV-2 infection or an uninfected control (not recorded which). Both conserved end residues are part of each CDR3. A D gene is named only where the DNA matches it firmly. Size values are once, few and many counts, or a class for expanded clones, and some rows have none.

- | TRBJ1-2 | TRBV7-9 | TRBD1 | TGTGCCAGCAGCCTAGGACAGGGGGCGAATGGCTACACCTTC | CASSLGQGANGYTF
- | TRBJ2-5 | TRBV7-7 | TRBD1 | TGTGCCAGCAGCCCGAACGACAGGGGCCAAGAGACCCAGTACTTC | CASSPNDRGQETQYF
- | TRBJ2-1 | TRBV12-3/TRBV12-4 | - | TGTGCCAGCAGTCCCGACTGGCCCAAGAGCAATGAGCAGTTCTTC | CASSPDWPKSNEQFF
many | TRBJ2-7 | TRBV6-1 | - | TGTGCCAGCAGTGTTGGGGGCGGGTGGTACTTC | CASSVGGGWYF
- | TRBJ1-2 | TRBV3-1 | TRBD1 | TGTGCCAGCAGCTACGGACAGGGCTATGGCTACACCTTC | CASSYGQGYGYTF
few | TRBJ2-6 | TRBV29-1 | - | TGCAGCGTTGAATTTTCGGCTGGGGCCAACGTCCTGACTTTC | CSVEFSAGANVLTF
- | TRBJ1-2 | TRBV5-1 | - | TGCGCCAGCAGCCTGGACAGTTCAGCTAACTATGGCTACACCTTC | CASSLDSSANYGYTF
few | TRBJ2-1 | TRBV6-6 | TRBD1 | TGTGCCAGCAGTCAGCTCCGGGACAGGGAGTTCTTC | CASSQLRDREFF
few | TRBJ2-5 | TRBV29-1 | TRBD1 | TGCAGCGTTGGACAGGGGATGAGAGAGACCCAGTACTTC | CSVGQGMRETQYF
- | TRBJ2-7 | TRBV13 | - | TGTGCCAGCAGCTCGTACCCCAGGGACGAGCAGTACTTC | CASSSYPRDEQYF
- | TRBJ1-2 | TRBV12-3/TRBV12-4 | - | TGTGCCAGCAGTTTGAGGGGTAGAGGTGGCTACACCTTC | CASSLRGRGGYTF
few | TRBJ1-2 | TRBV12-3/TRBV12-4 | - | TGTGCCAGCAGCCGTCATATAGGGGTCCCAAGTAACTATGGCTACACCTTC | CASSRHIGVPSNYGYTF
- | TRBJ2-1 | TRBV7-6 | - | TGTGCCAGCAGCTTAGACAGGGGAGGAGACAATGAGCAGTTCTTC | CASSLDRGGDNEQFF
many | TRBJ2-5 | TRBV20-1 | - | TGCAGCGCTCTCCACCAAGAGACCCAGTACTTC | CSALHQETQYF
few | TRBJ2-5 | TRBV7-9 | TRBD2 | TGTGCCAGCAGCCTTGGGACTAGCGGGGAAGGAGAGACCCAGTACTTC | CASSLGTSGEGETQYF
- | TRBJ2-7 | TRBV28 | - | TGTGCCAGCAGTTTATACAGCCTTCTCGGCGAGCAGTACTTC | CASSLYSLLGEQYF
- | TRBJ2-7 | TRBV2 | TRBD2 | TGTGCCAGCAGTCCTTCACGGGGGGTCTCCTACGAGCAGTACTTC | CASSPSRGVSYEQYF
many | TRBJ2-1 | TRBV18 | TRBD1 | TGTGCCAGCTCATCGGGACAGGGGGTGATCGATGAGCAGTTCTTC | CASSSGQGVIDEQFF
medium-sized | TRBJ2-7 | TRBV14 | TRBD1 | TGTGCCAGCAGCCAAGCGGTAGGGACAGGAGTCAAGCAGTACTTC | CASSQAVGTGVKQYF
few | TRBJ2-7 | TRBV27 | - | TGTGCCAGCAGCATCAGGGGAGGCGAGCAGTACTTC | CASSIRGGEQYF
- | TRBJ2-7 | TRBV29-1 | - | TGCAGCGTTGATAGCGGTACGGGGGCGCGGGAGCAGTACTTC | CSVDSGTGAREQYF
many | TRBJ1-3 | TRBV6-1 | - | TGTGCCAGCAGCCTGGGCTCTGGAAACACCATATATTTT | CASSLGSGNTIYF
- | TRBJ1-3 | TRBV28 | - | TGTGCCAGCAGTTTAGTGGGAAGCTCTGGAAACACCATATATTTT | CASSLVGSSGNTIYF
many | TRBJ1-2 | TRBV5-1 | TRBD1 | TGCGCCAGCAGCCTGGGGACAGGGGATTATGGCTACACCTTC | CASSLGTGDYGYTF
few | TRBJ2-3 | TRBV11-1 | - | TGTGCCAGCAGCTCCGGGCCCGACACCTACACAGATACGCAGTATTTT | CASSSGPDTYTDTQYF
few | TRBJ1-3 | TRBV6-5 | - | TGTGCCAGCACCCTCATTAGTCTGGGGACTGGAAACACCATATATTTT | CASTLISLGTGNTIYF
- | TRBJ1-1 | TRBV12-3/TRBV12-4 | - | TGTGCCAGCAGTTTAACAGTGAGAAACACTGAAGCTTTCTTT | CASSLTVRNTEAFF
many | TRBJ1-2 | TRBV30 | - | TGTGCCTGGAGTGCGGACGGCTATGGCTACACCTTC | CAWSADGYGYTF
- | TRBJ2-1 | TRBV29-1 | TRBD2 | TGCAGCACCGGGACTAGCTACAATGAGCAGTTCTTC | CSTGTSYNEQFF
few | TRBJ2-1 | TRBV3-1 | - | TGTGCCAGCAGCCAAGTCTCCAGGTTGGAAAATGAGCAGTTCTTC | CASSQVSRLENEQFF
few | TRBJ2-7 | TRBV20-1 | - | TGCAGTGCAACAGGACCCTGGACGGACGAGCAGTACTTC | CSATGPWTDEQYF
- | TRBJ1-2 | TRBV29-1 | - | TGCAGCGTTGAGTCCTATGGCTACACCTTC | CSVESYGYTF
- | TRBJ1-5 | TRBV6-6 | - | TGTGCCAGCAGTGCGGGGCGGAGTCTTTATCAGCCCCAGCATTTT | CASSAGRSLYQPQHF
many | TRBJ2-1 | TRBV29-1 | - | TGCAGCGTTGGGGCTAGCGCCTACAATGAGCAGTTCTTC | CSVGASAYNEQFF
few | TRBJ1-5 | TRBV6-5 | - | TGTGCCAGCAGCTTAAGGAAGGGGTATCAGCCCCAGCATTTT | CASSLRKGYQPQHF
few | TRBJ2-5 | TRBV11-2 | TRBD2 | TGTGCCAGCAGCATCTCTAGCGGGGGGATGTCAGAGACCCAGTACTTC | CASSISSGGMSETQYF
few | TRBJ1-5 | TRBV27 | - | TGTGCCAGCAGTCCCTGGACAGACAATCAGCCCCAGCATTTT | CASSPWTDNQPQHF
- | TRBJ2-2 | TRBV7-8 | - | TGTGCCAGCAGGCCTTTTGGGCCCGGGGAGCTGTTTTTT | CASRPFGPGELFF
- | TRBJ1-2 | TRBV12-3/TRBV12-4 | - | TGTGCCAGCAGTTTATTGGGGGGCTACACCTTC | CASSLLGGYTF
many | TRBJ2-7 | TRBV6-2/TRBV6-3 | - | TGTGCCAGCAGTCCTACAAACCGTATCTACGAGCAGTACTTC | CASSPTNRIYEQYF
few | TRBJ1-1 | TRBV7-6 | - | TGTGCCAGCAGCTTAACGGCGGCCACTGAAGCTTTCTTT | CASSLTAATEAFF
many | TRBJ1-4 | TRBV3-1 | - | TGTGCCAGCAGCCAAGAGTCGGTCTTGCACGGGACGGGAAAACTGTTTTTT | CASSQESVLHGTGKLFF
- | TRBJ1-4 | TRBV19 | - | TGTGCCAGTAGTCAGACGGTTGAACTGTTTTTT | CASSQTVELFF
many | TRBJ2-1 | TRBV12-3/TRBV12-4 | - | TGTGCTAGTAAATTATCCGGGACCCAGTTGGGGGAGCAGTTCTTC | CASKLSGTQLGEQFF
- | TRBJ2-6 | TRBV2 | - | TGTGCCAGCAGGCCCGAGATTTCTGGGGCCAACGTCCTGACTTTC | CASRPEISGANVLTF
- | TRBJ1-5 | TRBV19 | - | TGTGCCAGTAGATTAGGGGTTCAGCCCCAGCATTTT | CASRLGVQPQHF
medium-sized | TRBJ2-3 | TRBV5-1 | - | TGCGCCAGCAGCTTGGTTGCGGGGGCGGTCATTGATACGCAGTATTTT | CASSLVAGAVIDTQYF
many | TRBJ1-3 | TRBV20-1 | - | TGCAGTGCTACGACCGGGGGTTCTGGAAACACCATATATTTT | CSATTGGSGNTIYF
many | TRBJ2-3 | TRBV5-1 | TRBD2 | TGCGCCAGCAGCAAACTAGCGGGGGGTAGCACAGATACGCAGTATTTT | CASSKLAGGSTDTQYF
many | TRBJ2-1 | TRBV7-8 | - | TGTGCCAGCAGCTTAGCCATACTATTGCAGGAATCCGGAATCGGTGAGCAGTTCTTC | CASSLAILLQESGIGEQFF
many | TRBJ1-3 | TRBV7-6 | TRBD1 | TGTGCCAGCAGCTTCACCGGGACAGGTGGAAACACCATATATTTT | CASSFTGTGGNTIYF
- | TRBJ2-3 | TRBV6-1 | - | TGTGCCAGCAGTGAGACCCTAGCGCCAATGGATACGCAGTATTTT | CASSETLAPMDTQYF
- | TRBJ2-2 | TRBV2 | - | TGTGCCAGCAGGACAGGACTGAACACCGGGGAGCTGTTTTTT | CASRTGLNTGELFF
- | TRBJ2-5 | TRBV6-2/TRBV6-3 | TRBD2 | TGTGCCAGCAGAGATACCGGGGGGGGGCAAGAGACCCAGTACTTC | CASRDTGGGQETQYF